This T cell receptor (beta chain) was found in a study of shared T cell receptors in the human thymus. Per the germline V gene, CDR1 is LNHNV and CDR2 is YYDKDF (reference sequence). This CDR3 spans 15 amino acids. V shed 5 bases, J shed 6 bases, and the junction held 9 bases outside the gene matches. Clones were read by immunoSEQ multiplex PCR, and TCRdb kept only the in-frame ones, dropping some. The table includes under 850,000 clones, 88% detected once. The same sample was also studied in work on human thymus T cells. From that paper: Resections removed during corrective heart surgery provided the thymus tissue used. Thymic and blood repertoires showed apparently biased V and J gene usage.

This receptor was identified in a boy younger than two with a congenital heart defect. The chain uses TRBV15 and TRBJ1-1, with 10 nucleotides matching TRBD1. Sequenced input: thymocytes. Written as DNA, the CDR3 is TGTGCCACCAGCCCCCCGGGACAGGGGACGCCTGAAGCTTTCTTT. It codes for CATSPPGQGTPEAFF.